Listed below are T cell receptor beta chains from one sample, sequenced in a study of blood T cell repertoires in COVID-19. Generated by immunoSEQ multiplex PCR, the TCRdb table keeps only in-frame clones and is missing some. The sample has fewer than 85,000 clones, approximately 84% seen once. The sequenced sample consisted of peripheral blood. The receptors stem from a human donor in a cohort sampled during active COVID-19. Both conserved end residues are part of each CDR3. A D gene is named only where the DNA matches it firmly. Clone size is given for some rows only: seen once, a few or many times, or a class if the clone is expanded.

J gene: TRBJ1-2
V gene: TRBV19
clone size: few
D gene: NA
CDR3 DNA: TGTGCCAGTAGCAGTGGACAAGGAGGGAACTATGGCTACACCTTC
CDR3 protein: CASSSGQGGNYGYTF

J gene: TRBJ2-5
V gene: TRBV14
clone size: NA
D gene: NA
CDR3 DNA: TGTGCCAGCAGCCAAAGTGGATCAGGGTGGGAGACCCAGTACTTC
CDR3 protein: CASSQSGSGWETQYF

J gene: TRBJ2-3
V gene: TRBV6-5
clone size: NA
D gene: NA
CDR3 DNA: TGTGCCAGCAGGGACTACACAGATACGCAGTATTTT
CDR3 protein: CASRDYTDTQYF

J gene: TRBJ2-7
V gene: TRBV28
clone size: NA
D gene: NA
CDR3 DNA: TGTGCCAGCAGTTCCACAATGTCCCCCTACGAGCAGTACTTC
CDR3 protein: CASSSTMSPYEQYF

J gene: TRBJ2-7
V gene: TRBV21-1
clone size: NA
D gene: NA
CDR3 DNA: TGTGCCAGCAGCAAAGAGACAGGGGCTTCCTCCCACGAGCAGTACTTC
CDR3 protein: CASSKETGASSHEQYF

J gene: TRBJ1-1
V gene: TRBV2
clone size: many
D gene: NA
CDR3 DNA: TGTGCCAGCAGTGAAGGGGTCAGGGAAGCTTTCTTT
CDR3 protein: CASSEGVREAFF

J gene: TRBJ1-1
V gene: TRBV7-9
clone size: NA
D gene: NA
CDR3 DNA: TGTGCCAGCAGCACCGAGGCAGTGAACACTGAAGCTTTCTTT
CDR3 protein: CASSTEAVNTEAFF

J gene: TRBJ2-3
V gene: TRBV24-1
clone size: NA
D gene: TRBD1
CDR3 DNA: TGTGCCACCAGTGATCCGCCGGGACAGGGGGCCCACTTGGATACGCAGTATTTT
CDR3 protein: CATSDPPGQGAHLDTQYF

J gene: TRBJ2-1
V gene: TRBV7-9
clone size: once
D gene: NA
CDR3 DNA: TGTGCCAGCAGCCCGGACTCGAGTGAGCAGTTCTTC
CDR3 protein: CASSPDSSEQFF

J gene: TRBJ2-1
V gene: TRBV6-1
clone size: once
D gene: NA
CDR3 DNA: TGTGCCAGCAGTGAAGATTCGGGGAATTGGTATGATGAGCAGTTCTTC
CDR3 protein: CASSEDSGNWYDEQFF

J gene: TRBJ1-2
V gene: TRBV7-9
clone size: NA
D gene: TRBD1
CDR3 DNA: TGTGCCAGCAGCTTCCCCGGGACAGCTAACTATGGCTACACCTTC
CDR3 protein: CASSFPGTANYGYTF

J gene: TRBJ2-7
V gene: TRBV7-9
clone size: NA
D gene: NA
CDR3 DNA: TGTGCCAGCAGCTCCGTTGTCCCAGGGGTAGCCTACGAGCAGTACTTC
CDR3 protein: CASSSVVPGVAYEQYF

J gene: TRBJ2-5
V gene: TRBV11-2
clone size: once
D gene: TRBD2
CDR3 DNA: TGTGCCAGCAGCTCTAGCGGGTCCCTACAAGAGACCCAGTACTTC
CDR3 protein: CASSSSGSLQETQYF

J gene: TRBJ1-1
V gene: TRBV10-3
clone size: few
D gene: NA
CDR3 DNA: TGTGCCACGAGCGGGGCCATGAACACTGAAGCTTTCTTT
CDR3 protein: CATSGAMNTEAFF

J gene: TRBJ2-2
V gene: TRBV19
clone size: NA
D gene: TRBD1
CDR3 DNA: TGTGCCAGTAGTATCCGGACAGGGGAGCTCACCGGGGAGCTGTTTTTT
CDR3 protein: CASSIRTGELTGELFF

J gene: TRBJ2-5
V gene: TRBV4-2
clone size: NA
D gene: NA
CDR3 DNA: TGTGCCAGCAGCCAGGGACTCCAAGAGACCCAGTACTTC
CDR3 protein: CASSQGLQETQYF

J gene: TRBJ2-2
V gene: TRBV27
clone size: NA
D gene: NA
CDR3 DNA: TGTGCCACCCACCCCGGGACTAACACCGGGGAGCTGTTTTTT
CDR3 protein: CATHPGTNTGELFF

J gene: TRBJ2-1
V gene: TRBV5-1
clone size: NA
D gene: NA
CDR3 DNA: TGCGCCAGCAGTACGTCAGGGCGCAATGAGCAGTTCTTC
CDR3 protein: CASSTSGRNEQFF

J gene: TRBJ1-1
V gene: TRBV6-2/TRBV6-3
clone size: NA
D gene: TRBD1
CDR3 DNA: TGTGCCAGCAGTTACGAGGACAGGGGGAGGGCTGAAGCTTTCTTT
CDR3 protein: CASSYEDRGRAEAFF

J gene: TRBJ1-5
V gene: TRBV19
clone size: NA
D gene: NA
CDR3 DNA: TGTGCCAGTACCTCCGGGGGTACGCTCAGACAGCCCCAGCATTTT
CDR3 protein: CASTSGGTLRQPQHF

J gene: TRBJ1-2
V gene: TRBV7-9
clone size: NA
D gene: TRBD1
CDR3 DNA: TGTGCCAGCAGCTTCGGTAGGGACAGGCGGAACTATGGCTACACCTTC
CDR3 protein: CASSFGRDRRNYGYTF

J gene: TRBJ2-1
V gene: TRBV19
clone size: NA
D gene: NA
CDR3 DNA: TGTGCCAGTAGTGCTCCCTCGGATCCCGGGGGCAATGAGCAGTTCTTC
CDR3 protein: CASSAPSDPGGNEQFF

J gene: TRBJ1-2
V gene: TRBV5-1
clone size: NA
D gene: TRBD1
CDR3 DNA: TGCGCCAGCAGCTTGGTCCACGGACAGGGTTATGGCTACACCTTC
CDR3 protein: CASSLVHGQGYGYTF

J gene: TRBJ2-5
V gene: TRBV2
clone size: NA
D gene: TRBD1
CDR3 DNA: TGTGCCAGCAGTAGGGGGCAGGAAGAGACCCAGTACTTC
CDR3 protein: CASSRGQEETQYF

J gene: TRBJ2-3
V gene: TRBV10-3
clone size: once
D gene: TRBD2
CDR3 DNA: TGTGCCATCAGTGAGGCCCTCTCCAGCGGGGGGGCCTTAGATACGCAGTATTTT
CDR3 protein: CAISEALSSGGALDTQYF

J gene: TRBJ1-6
V gene: TRBV6-4
clone size: NA
D gene: NA
CDR3 DNA: TGTGCCATTGCCGAGGGTCAGCGCCCTCTCTCCTATAATTCACCCCTCCACTTT
CDR3 protein: CAIAEGQRPLSYNSPLHF

J gene: TRBJ1-3
V gene: TRBV3-1/TRBV3-2
clone size: NA
D gene: NA
CDR3 DNA: TGTGCCAGCAGCCCCACCGGGGGATCTGGAAACACCATATATTTT
CDR3 protein: CASSPTGGSGNTIYF

J gene: TRBJ2-3
V gene: TRBV7-9
clone size: NA
D gene: NA
CDR3 DNA: TGTGCCAGCAGCCTTCTCTCCGCAGATACGCAGTATTTT
CDR3 protein: CASSLLSADTQYF

J gene: TRBJ2-2
V gene: TRBV7-3
clone size: NA
D gene: NA
CDR3 DNA: TGTGCCAGCAGGTCTATTGCCGGGGAGCTGTTTTTT
CDR3 protein: CASRSIAGELFF

J gene: TRBJ2-3
V gene: TRBV4-2
clone size: NA
D gene: NA
CDR3 DNA: TGTGCCAGCAGCCAAGTGGGTAGCGGCTTTAGGGCAGATACGCAGTATTTT
CDR3 protein: CASSQVGSGFRADTQYF

J gene: TRBJ1-4
V gene: TRBV5-4
clone size: NA
D gene: NA
CDR3 DNA: TGTGCCAGCAGCTTGGAGGGGGATCCTAATGAAAAACTGTTTTTT
CDR3 protein: CASSLEGDPNEKLFF

J gene: TRBJ2-2
V gene: TRBV21-1
clone size: NA
D gene: NA
CDR3 DNA: TGTGCCAGCAGCGGTCCGAGGCCGGGACAGAACACCGGGGAGCTGTTTTTT
CDR3 protein: CASSGPRPGQNTGELFF

J gene: TRBJ1-6
V gene: TRBV12-3/TRBV12-4
clone size: NA
D gene: TRBD1
CDR3 DNA: TGTGCCAGCACCCCGACAGGGAATTCACCCCTCCACTTT
CDR3 protein: CASTPTGNSPLHF

J gene: TRBJ2-1
V gene: TRBV15
clone size: NA
D gene: TRBD1
CDR3 DNA: TGTGCCACCAGCAGAGACCCGGACAGGGGCAATGAGCAGTTCTTC
CDR3 protein: CATSRDPDRGNEQFF

J gene: TRBJ1-4
V gene: TRBV3-1/TRBV3-2
clone size: NA
D gene: NA
CDR3 DNA: TGTGCCAGCAGCCAGGGCCAGTCCGCAACTAATGAAAAACTGTTTTTT
CDR3 protein: CASSQGQSATNEKLFF

J gene: TRBJ2-7
V gene: TRBV28
clone size: NA
D gene: TRBD1
CDR3 DNA: TGTGCCAGCAGTCCCGGGGACAGGTCCTACGAGCAGTACTTC
CDR3 protein: CASSPGDRSYEQYF

J gene: TRBJ1-5
V gene: TRBV19
clone size: NA
D gene: NA
CDR3 DNA: TGTGCCAGTAGTATAGATCCGACGGGTATGAATCAGCCCCAGCATTTT
CDR3 protein: CASSIDPTGMNQPQHF

J gene: TRBJ1-1
V gene: TRBV12-3/TRBV12-4
clone size: NA
D gene: NA
CDR3 DNA: TGTGCCAGCAGCTACGGGAACACTGAAGCTTTCTTT
CDR3 protein: CASSYGNTEAFF

J gene: TRBJ2-7
V gene: TRBV6-2/TRBV6-3
clone size: NA
D gene: TRBD1
CDR3 DNA: TGTGCCAGCAGTTTAACGGTACAGGGGGACGCCTACGAGCAGTACTTC
CDR3 protein: CASSLTVQGDAYEQYF

J gene: TRBJ2-7
V gene: TRBV27
clone size: NA
D gene: NA
CDR3 DNA: TGTGCCAGCAGTTTGATCCAGGGCGAGCAGTACTTC
CDR3 protein: CASSLIQGEQYF

J gene: TRBJ1-5
V gene: TRBV18
clone size: NA
D gene: NA
CDR3 DNA: TGTGCCAGCTCCCCTACAGGGCGCAATCAGCCCCAGCATTTT
CDR3 protein: CASSPTGRNQPQHF